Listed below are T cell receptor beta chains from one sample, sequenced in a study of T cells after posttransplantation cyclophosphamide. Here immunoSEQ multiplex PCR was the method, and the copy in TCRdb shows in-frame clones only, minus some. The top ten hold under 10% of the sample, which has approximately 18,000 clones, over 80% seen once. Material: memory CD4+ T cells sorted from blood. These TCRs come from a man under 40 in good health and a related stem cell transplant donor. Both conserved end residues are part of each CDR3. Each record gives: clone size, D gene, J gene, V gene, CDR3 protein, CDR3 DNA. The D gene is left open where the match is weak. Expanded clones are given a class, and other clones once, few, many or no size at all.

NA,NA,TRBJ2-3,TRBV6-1,CASSEAGHLTDTQYF,TGTGCCAGCAGTGAAGCGGGACACCTCACAGATACGCAGTATTTT
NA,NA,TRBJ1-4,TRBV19,CASSRWGPGEKLFF,TGTGCCAGTAGCCGGTGGGGGCCCGGGGAAAAACTGTTTTTT
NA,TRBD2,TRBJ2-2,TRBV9,CASSVDGPLGGTGELFF,TGTGCCAGCAGCGTAGATGGCCCACTGGGGGGGACCGGGGAGCTGTTTTTT
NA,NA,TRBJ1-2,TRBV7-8,CASSPGGGYYGYTF,TGTGCCAGCAGCCCGGGGGGAGGGTACTATGGCTACACCTTC
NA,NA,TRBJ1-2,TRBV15,CATSTPNYGYTF,TGTGCCACCAGCACTCCGAACTATGGCTACACCTTC
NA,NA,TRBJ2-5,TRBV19,CASNPGGRETQYF,TGTGCCAGTAATCCCGGGGGTCGGGAGACCCAGTACTTC
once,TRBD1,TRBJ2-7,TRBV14,CASSLRTGGPEYTLGQYF,TGTGCCAGCAGCCTTAGGACAGGGGGGCCCGAATATACCCTTGGGCAGTACTTC
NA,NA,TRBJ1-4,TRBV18,CASSPQENEKLFF,TGTGCCAGCTCACCACAAGAGAATGAAAAACTGTTTTTT
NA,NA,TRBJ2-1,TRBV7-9,CASSPRAGNEQFF,TGTGCCAGCAGCCCCCGAGCCGGTAATGAGCAGTTCTTC
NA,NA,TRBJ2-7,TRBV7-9,CASSPGQRREQYF,TGTGCCAGCAGCCCAGGACAGCGGAGGGAGCAGTACTTC
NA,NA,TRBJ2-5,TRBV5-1,CASSLALAAQETQYF,TGCGCCAGCAGCTTGGCCTTAGCGGCACAAGAGACCCAGTACTTC
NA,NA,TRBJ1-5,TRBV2,CASSEGSRGRGNQPQHF,TGTGCCAGCAGTGAAGGAAGTAGGGGGAGGGGCAATCAGCCCCAGCATTTT
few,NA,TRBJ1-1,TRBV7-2,CASNPGGGRVAFF,TGTGCCAGCAACCCCGGCGGGGGGAGAGTAGCTTTCTTT
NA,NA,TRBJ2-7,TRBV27,CASSLTGRYEQYF,TGTGCCAGCAGTTTGACAGGACGCTACGAGCAGTACTTC
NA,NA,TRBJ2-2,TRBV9,CASKRSLSTGELFF,TGTGCCAGCAAGCGTAGCCTTTCCACCGGGGAGCTGTTTTTT
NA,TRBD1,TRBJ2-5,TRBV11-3,CASSQGQLSAQYF,TGTGCCAGCAGCCAGGGACAGTTGTCCGCGCAGTACTTC
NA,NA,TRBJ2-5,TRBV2,CASSEAQAETQYF,TGTGCCAGCAGTGAAGCACAGGCCGAGACCCAGTACTTC
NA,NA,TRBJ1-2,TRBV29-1,CSVEMGQGGGYTF,TGCAGCGTTGAGATGGGTCAGGGAGGCGGCTACACCTTC
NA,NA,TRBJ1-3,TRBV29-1,CSVGGNSGNTIYF,TGCAGCGTTGGCGGCAACTCTGGAAACACCATATATTTT
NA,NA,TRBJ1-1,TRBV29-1,CSVEARGGGTEAFF,TGCAGCGTTGAAGCCCGGGGTGGAGGGACTGAAGCTTTCTTT
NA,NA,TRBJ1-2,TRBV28,CAGGGVRAGYTF,TGTGCCGGAGGGGGGGTGCGGGCTGGCTACACCTTC
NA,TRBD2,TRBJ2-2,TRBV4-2,CASSQPGLAGSAGELFF,TGTGCCAGCAGCCAACCTGGACTAGCGGGGAGTGCCGGGGAGCTGTTTTTT